This TCR beta chain comes out of a study of blood T cell repertoires in COVID-19. In the study overall: Italy, Spain and the United States were the sources of the convalescent and acute COVID-19 samples. T cells, B-cell-depleted T cells, or PBMCs provided the cDNA or gDNA that served as material.

In the original workflow: Using reference gene primer amplification, nucleated cell counts were estimated. Profiling relied on immunoSEQ multiplex PCR, and the TCRdb table lists in-frame clones only, not all of them. V, J and clone size reflect that table, while D and trimming were determined from the DNA. Among about 290,000 clones listed, about nine tenths were seen once. Seattle participants joined during active infection and were tracked over time. From germline, CDR1 is SGHAT and CDR2 FQNNGV. The ends were cut back, 5 bases at V and 5 bases at J, with 6 bases in the middle. This CDR3 contains 11 residues.

The material sequenced was peripheral blood. The receptor was isolated from a woman in her twenties or thirties with COVID-19, enrolled during active disease. This rearrangement joins TRBV11-2 to TRBJ2-5, with D unresolved. The CDR3 region has the DNA TGTGCCAGCAGCCCTTCGGAGACCCAGTACTTC. Translated, it gives CASSPSETQYF.